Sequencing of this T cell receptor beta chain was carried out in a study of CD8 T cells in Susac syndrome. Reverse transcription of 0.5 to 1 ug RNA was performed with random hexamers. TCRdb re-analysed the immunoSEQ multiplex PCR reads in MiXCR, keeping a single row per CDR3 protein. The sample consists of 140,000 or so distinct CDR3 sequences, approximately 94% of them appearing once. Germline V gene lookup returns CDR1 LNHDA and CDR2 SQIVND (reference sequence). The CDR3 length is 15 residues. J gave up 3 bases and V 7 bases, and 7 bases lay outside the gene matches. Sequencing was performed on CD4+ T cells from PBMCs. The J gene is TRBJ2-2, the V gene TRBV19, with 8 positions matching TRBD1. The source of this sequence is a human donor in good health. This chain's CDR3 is CASTRQGSYTGELFF. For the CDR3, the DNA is TGTGCCAGTACCCGACAGGGGTCCTACACCGGGGAGCTGTTTTTT.